This is a list of T cell receptor beta chains from one sample in a study of blood T cell repertoires in COVID-19. The table came from immunoSEQ multiplex PCR; TCRdb's copy has only in-frame clones and leaves some out. The sample holds fewer than 350,000 clones; less than 85% are singletons and the top ten take approximately 1.9%. Sequencing was performed on PBMCs or T cells enriched from blood (not recorded which). Receptors originate from a woman in her 30s who had been exposed to COVID-19. Both conserved end residues are part of each CDR3. D genes are given only for firm matches.

cdr3_length	d_call	v_call	j_call	cdr3_nt	cdr3_aa
17	TRBD2	TRBV5-4	TRBJ2-3	TGTGCCAGCAGCTCCTTTGCCACTAGCGGGGGGACAGATACGCAGTATTTT	CASSSFATSGGTDTQYF
16	TRBD1	TRBV5-4	TRBJ1-2	TGTGCCAGCACCCCTCGTCCGGGACAGGGAAACTATGGCTACACCTTC	CASTPRPGQGNYGYTF
14	.	TRBV5-1	TRBJ2-7	TGCGCCAGCAGCTCCCAGGGCATTGCCTACGAGCAGTACTTC	CASSSQGIAYEQYF
12	.	TRBV3-1/TRBV3-2	TRBJ2-7	TGTGCCAGCAGCCGGTCGGGCTACGAGCAGTACTTC	CASSRSGYEQYF
14	TRBD1	TRBV28	TRBJ1-2	TGTGCCAGCAGCCCTGCGACAGGGAACTATGGCTACACCTTC	CASSPATGNYGYTF
14	TRBD1	TRBV10-1	TRBJ2-4	TGCGCCAGCAGTGAGACGGCCGGACAGGACATTCAGTACTTC	CASSETAGQDIQYF
14	TRBD1	TRBV28	TRBJ1-4	TGTGCCAGCAGTCCAGGGGGAGTTAGCGAAAAACTGTTTTTT	CASSPGGVSEKLFF
14	.	TRBV5-1	TRBJ2-7	TGCGCCAGCAGCTTGTCCACAGGGACCTACGAGCAGTACTTC	CASSLSTGTYEQYF
16	TRBD1	TRBV27	TRBJ2-3	TGTGCCAGCAGTGCGCCCCCGGGACAGATCACAGATACGCAGTATTTT	CASSAPPGQITDTQYF
14	.	TRBV19	TRBJ1-2	TGTGCCAGTAGTATTACGGACAGTAACTATGGCTACACCTTC	CASSITDSNYGYTF